The 16 T cell receptor beta chains listed next were all sequenced from one sample in a study of CD8 T cells in Susac syndrome. RNA, at about 0.5 to 1 ug, was reverse transcribed with random hexamers. Using its own MiXCR run on the immunoSEQ multiplex PCR reads, TCRdb lists one record per CDR3 protein. The table includes roughly 86,000 distinct CDR3 sequences, 96% detected once. The sequenced material came from CD8+ T cells from PBMCs. The receptors were sampled from a human donor with Susac syndrome.

J is TRBJ2-6 and V is TRBV15; a possible D gene is TRBD1 (5 bases). Trimming pared 1 base from V and 2 bases from J, leaving 6 bases between. The CDR3 is made up of 15 amino acids. The V gene's germline CDR1 is LNHNV and CDR2 YYDKDF (reference sequence). CDR3 residues: CATSRARAGANVLTF. The CDR3, as DNA: TGTGCCACCAGCAGAGCCAGGGCTGGGGCCAACGTCCTGACTTTC.

The rearrangement uses TRBV14 and TRBJ1-1; D is undetermined. The CDR3 contains 13 residues. V lost 2 bases, J lost 5 bases, and 9 bases lay in between. CDR1 SGHDN and CDR2 FVKESK come from the germline V gene. CDR3 DNA sequence: TGTGCCAGCAGCCAAACCTTAAGGACTGAAGCTTTCTTT. Translated: CASSQTLRTEAFF.

V gene TRBV30 combines with J gene TRBJ1-1; D is unclear. In germline, CDR1 is GTSNPN, CDR2 SVGIG (reference sequence). The CDR3 runs 14 residues. The germline V and J ends were trimmed by 1 base and 1 base, with 10 bases remaining between them. CDR3 in amino acids: CAWSAPRTNTEAFF. The CDR3 coding sequence is TGTGCCTGGAGTGCACCCAGGACGAACACTGAAGCTTTCTTT.

The chain uses TRBV4-3 and TRBJ1-3; D might be TRBD1 (5 bases). Germline V gives CDR1 LGHNA, CDR2 YSLEER. The CDR3 has 16 amino acids. The V end was cut by 1 base, the J end by 4 bases, with 14 bases between. This CDR3 is CASSQGSWRDGNTIYF. The CDR3 bases are TGCGCCAGCAGCCAAGGCTCCTGGAGGGACGGAAACACCATATATTTT.

This clonotype was seen a handful of times. The chain combines TRBV20-1 with TRBJ2-7; D remains ambiguous. This CDR3 is built from 12 residues. The germline gives CDR1 DFQATT, CDR2 SNEGSKA (reference sequence). V was trimmed by 2 bases and J by 4 bases, leaving 9 bases between them. CDR3: CSARSDSYEQYF. CDR3 bases: TGCAGTGCTAGATCCGACTCGTACGAGCAGTACTTC.

V gene TRBV7-6 combines with J gene TRBJ2-7; 9 nucleotides align to TRBD1. Per germline, CDR1 SGHVS and CDR2 FNYEAQ. J lost 1 base, V lost 1 base, and 2 bases had no gene match. The CDR3 contains 15 residues. CDR3 sequence: CASSLGDRESYEQYF. CDR3 nucleotide sequence: TGTGCCAGCAGCTTAGGGGACAGGGAATCCTACGAGCAGTACTTC.

This clonotype was seen only once. The chain employs TRBV3-1 and TRBJ1-1; D might be TRBD1 (5 bases). This CDR3 comprises 16 residues. V was shortened by 0 bases and J by 0 bases, with 11 bases between the two germline ends. In germline, CDR1 is LGHDT, CDR2 YNNKEL (reference sequence). CDR3 loop: CASSQEGHRMNTEAFF. CDR3 DNA sequence: TGTGCCAGCAGCCAAGAAGGGCACAGGATGAACACTGAAGCTTTCTTT.

The CDR3 here is CASSSDYQETQYF. In DNA form, the CDR3 reads TGTGCCAGCAGCTCGGACTACCAAGAGACCCAGTACTTC. The gene calls are TRBV11-3 and TRBJ2-5, with TRBD2 as a possible D gene (5 bases). The CDR3 contains 13 residues. V lost 4 bases and J 0 bases, leaving 6 bases between the germline ends. The germline V gene has CDR1 SGHNT and CDR2 YENEEA.

This chain connects TRBV9 to TRBJ2-7; D gene ambiguous. There are 12 residues in the CDR3. Germline V lookup: CDR1 SGDLS, CDR2 YYNGEE. With 7 bases removed from V and 0 bases from J, the gap between germline ends came to 8 bases. CDR3 coding DNA: TGTGCCAGCGGGCGGAGCTCCTACGAGCAGTACTTC. Residues: CASGRSSYEQYF.

The chain carries TRBV5-1 and TRBJ2-1; perhaps TRBD2 as D (6 bases). Germline assignment: CDR1 SGHRS and CDR2 YFSETQ. This CDR3 is 16 amino acids long. The V gene lost 4 bases and the J gene lost 4 bases, with 18 bases spanning the gap. The CDR3 sequence is CASSPHSGTPYNEQFF. In DNA, the CDR3 is TGCGCCAGCAGCCCTCACTCAGGGACTCCTTACAATGAGCAGTTCTTC. Using reference TRBV5-1 and TRBJ2-1 for the parts outside the CDR3, the full variable domain is KAGVTQTPRYLIKTRGQQVTLSCSPISGHRSVSWYQQTPGQGLQFLFEYFSETQRNKGNFPGRFSGRQFSNSRSEMNVSTLELGDSALYLCASSPHSGTPYNEQFFGPGTRLTVL.

The rearrangement links TRBV27 to TRBJ1-2, with TRBD1 as a possible D gene (5 bases). The germline V and J ends were trimmed by 3 bases and 7 bases, with 18 bases remaining between them. From germline, CDR1 is MNHEY and CDR2 SMNVEV (reference sequence). The CDR3 is made up of 15 amino acids. CDR3 sequence (DNA): TGTGCCAGCAGTTTCGGTCTGGGGGGAATTGGTGGCTACACCTTC. This translates into CASSFGLGGIGGYTF.

V is TRBV28 and J is TRBJ1-6, with no clear D. CDR1 is MDHEN and CDR2 is SYDVKM in the germline V gene. Trimming shortened V by 8 bases and J by 1 base, and 9 bases separated the two germline ends. This CDR3 has 14 residues. CDR3: CASSLRSYNSPLHF. The CDR3 nucleotides read TGTGCCAGCTCTCTTCGGTCCTATAATTCACCCCTCCACTTT.

The V and J genes are TRBV20-1 and TRBJ1-2; no definite D call. V was pared by 6 bases and J by 0 bases, with 11 bases between. Germline CDR1 reads DFQATT; CDR2 reads SNEGSKA (reference sequence). This CDR3 is built from 13 residues. The CDR3 region has the DNA TGCAGTGCCCCTTTTGCAGCTAACTATGGCTACACCTTC. This codes for CSAPFAANYGYTF.

This chain uses TRBV4-3 with TRBJ2-1; maybe TRBD1 (6 bases). Per the germline V gene, CDR1 is LGHNA and CDR2 is YSLEER. Deletions cut 5 bases from V and 3 bases from J, with 8 bases between. This CDR3 has 13 residues. CDR3 region: CASSGGHYNEQFF. CDR3 DNA sequence: TGCGCCAGCAGCGGGGGCCACTACAATGAGCAGTTCTTC.

This clonotype was observed a single time. The CDR3: CASSLQVGLYNEQFF. The DNA of the CDR3 is TGCGCCAGCAGCTTACAGGTCGGCCTCTACAATGAGCAGTTCTTC. The chain employs TRBV5-1 and TRBJ2-1; tentative D call: TRBD1 (5 bases). V shed 2 bases and J shed 3 bases, with 12 bases lying between them. The CDR3 length is 15 residues. Germline V gene sequence: CDR1 SGHRS, CDR2 YFSETQ.

The gene calls are TRBV15 and TRBJ2-1, with 11 positions matching TRBD2. V shed 1 base, J shed 8 bases, and the junction held 10 bases outside the gene matches. CDR1 is LNHNV, CDR2 YYDKDF, per germline (reference sequence). This CDR3 contains 17 residues. The CDR3 region is CATSRGWASGGPDEQFF. CDR3 DNA: TGTGCCACCAGCAGAGGGTGGGCTAGCGGGGGGCCCGATGAGCAGTTCTTC. Based on the CDR3 plus reference TRBV15 and TRBJ2-1, the full variable domain is DAMVIQNPRYQVTQFGKPVTLSCSQTLNHNVMYWYQQKSSQAPKLLFHYYDKDFNNEADTPDNFQSRRPNTSFCFLDIRSPGLGDTAMYLCATSRGWASGGPDEQFFGPGTRLTVL.